The clone carrying this TCR beta chain was seen a handful of times. Antigen specificity is unknown. Compared with germline, one end of the junction differs, possibly owing to a read error. Treatment reported: oral pan-JAK inhibitor, 5-10 mg twice daily. A FACSAria was used to sort CD4+ and CD8+ T cells. These cells came from PBMCs. This sample is drawn from a study of CD8+ T cells in alopecia areata. Study in general: Twice daily, treated patients received 5 to 10 mg of oral tofacitinib. General observations from the study: Sequences from scalp samples also cover resident alphabeta T cells of normal skin. Tofacitinib significantly reduced both scalp clonality and expanded CD8+ clones among the top 100.

Following extraction, RNA underwent reverse transcription to cDNA, which served as the sequencing template. Here immunoSEQ multiplex PCR was the method, and the copy in TCRdb shows in-frame clones only, minus some. The sample yields approximately 150,000 clones, approximately 52% seen once. CDR1 is SSHAT, CDR2 FNYEAQ, per germline (reference sequence). CDR3 size: 15 residues. The chain recombines TRBV7-7 with TRBJ2-5; possibly TRBD1 or TRBD2 for D (5 bases each). This receptor was identified in a human donor with alopecia areata. Sample: CD4+ T cells sorted from blood, taken at roughly week 55, from a patient treated with tofacitinib. CDR3 sequence reads: CASSLALGVQETQYF. CDR3 nucleotide sequence: TGTGCTAGCAGCTTAGCGTTGGGGGTCCAAGAGACCCAGTACTTC.